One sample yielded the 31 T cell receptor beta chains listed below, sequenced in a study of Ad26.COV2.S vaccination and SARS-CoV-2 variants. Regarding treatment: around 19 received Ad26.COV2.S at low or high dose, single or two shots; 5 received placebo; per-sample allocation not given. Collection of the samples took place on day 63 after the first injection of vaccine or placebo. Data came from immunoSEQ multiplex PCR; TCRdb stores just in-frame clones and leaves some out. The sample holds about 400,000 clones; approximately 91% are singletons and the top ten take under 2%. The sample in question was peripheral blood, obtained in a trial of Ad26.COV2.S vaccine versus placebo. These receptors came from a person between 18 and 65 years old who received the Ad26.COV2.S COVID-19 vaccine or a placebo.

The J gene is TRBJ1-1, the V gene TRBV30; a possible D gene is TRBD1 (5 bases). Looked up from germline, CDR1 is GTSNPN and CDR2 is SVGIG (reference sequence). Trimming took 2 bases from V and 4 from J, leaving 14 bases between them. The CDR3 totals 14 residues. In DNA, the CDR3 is TGTGCCTGGAGTAGGGACCCAGAGGCCACTGAAGCTTTCTTT. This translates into CAWSRDPEATEAFF.

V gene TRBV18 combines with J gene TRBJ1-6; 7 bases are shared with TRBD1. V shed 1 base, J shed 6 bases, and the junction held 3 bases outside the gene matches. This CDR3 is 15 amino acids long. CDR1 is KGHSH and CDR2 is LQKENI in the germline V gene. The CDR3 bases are TGTGCCAGCTCACCACAGGGGGCTAGTAATTCACCCCTCCACTTT. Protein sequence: CASSPQGASNSPLHF.

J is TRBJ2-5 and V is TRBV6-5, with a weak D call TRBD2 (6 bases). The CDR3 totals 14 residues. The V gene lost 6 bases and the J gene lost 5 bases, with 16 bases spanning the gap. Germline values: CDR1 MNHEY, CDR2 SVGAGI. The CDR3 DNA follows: TGTGCCAGCAGCTTCGGTGGGGGGATGGAGACCCAGTACTTC. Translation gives CASSFGGGMETQYF.

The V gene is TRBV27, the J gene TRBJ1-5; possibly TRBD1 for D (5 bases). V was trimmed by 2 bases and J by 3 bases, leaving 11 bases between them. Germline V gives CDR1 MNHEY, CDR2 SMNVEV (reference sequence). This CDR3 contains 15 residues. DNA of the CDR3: TGTGCCAGCAGTTTAACGGCGGGACCCAATCAGCCCCAGCATTTT. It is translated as CASSLTAGPNQPQHF.

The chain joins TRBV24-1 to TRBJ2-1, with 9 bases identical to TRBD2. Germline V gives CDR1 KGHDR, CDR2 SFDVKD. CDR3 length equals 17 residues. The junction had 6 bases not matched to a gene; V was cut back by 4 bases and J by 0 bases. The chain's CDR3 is CATSDPTSGNSYNEQFF. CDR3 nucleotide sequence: TGTGCCACCAGTGACCCGACTAGCGGAAACTCCTACAATGAGCAGTTCTTC.

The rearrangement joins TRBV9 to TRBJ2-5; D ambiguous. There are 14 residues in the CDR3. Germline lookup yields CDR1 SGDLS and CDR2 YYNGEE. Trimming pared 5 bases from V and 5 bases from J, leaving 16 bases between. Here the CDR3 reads CASSATGRKETQYF. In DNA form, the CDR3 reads TGTGCCAGCAGTGCTACTGGACGGAAGGAGACCCAGTACTTC.

The CDR3 DNA reads as TGTGCCAGCAGTTACTCGGAGGACAGGGGAAATTCACCCCTCCACTTT. Residues: CASSYSEDRGNSPLHF. V and J are TRBV6-5 and TRBJ1-6; the match to TRBD1 covers 9 bases. The CDR3 is made up of 16 amino acids. The V gene end was trimmed by 0 bases and the J gene end by 7 bases; junction bases not matched to a gene: 4. CDR1 is MNHEY, CDR2 SVGAGI, per germline.

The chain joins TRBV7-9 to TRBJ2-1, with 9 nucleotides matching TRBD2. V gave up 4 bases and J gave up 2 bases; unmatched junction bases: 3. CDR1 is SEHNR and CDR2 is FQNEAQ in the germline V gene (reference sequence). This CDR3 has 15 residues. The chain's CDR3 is CASSSGLAPYNEQFF. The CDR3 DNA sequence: TGTGCCAGCAGCTCCGGACTAGCGCCCTACAATGAGCAGTTCTTC.

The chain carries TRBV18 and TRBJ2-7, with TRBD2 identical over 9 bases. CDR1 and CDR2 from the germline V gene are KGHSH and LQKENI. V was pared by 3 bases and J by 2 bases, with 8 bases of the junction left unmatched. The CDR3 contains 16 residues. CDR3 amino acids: CASSPFSGRIPYEQYF. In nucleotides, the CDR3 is TGTGCCAGCTCACCCTTTAGCGGGAGAATCCCCTACGAGCAGTACTTC.

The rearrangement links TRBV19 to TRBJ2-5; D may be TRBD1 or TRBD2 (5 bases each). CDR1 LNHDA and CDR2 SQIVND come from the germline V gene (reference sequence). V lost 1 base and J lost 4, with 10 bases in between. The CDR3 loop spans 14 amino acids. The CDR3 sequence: CASSIGSGRETQYF. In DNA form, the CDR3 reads TGTGCCAGTAGTATAGGATCAGGGAGAGAGACCCAGTACTTC. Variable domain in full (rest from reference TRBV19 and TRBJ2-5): DGGITQSPKYLFRKEGQNVTLSCEQNLNHDAMYWYRQDPGQGLRLIYYSQIVNDFQKGDIAEGYSVSREKKESFPLTVTSAQKNPTAFYLCASSIGSGRETQYFGPGTRLLVL.

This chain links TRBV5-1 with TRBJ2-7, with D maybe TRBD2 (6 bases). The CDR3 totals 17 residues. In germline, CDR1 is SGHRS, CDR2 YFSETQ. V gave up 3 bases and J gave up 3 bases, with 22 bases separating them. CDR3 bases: TGCGCCAGCAGCTGGATGGGAGGTTGGCAGGGAAGCTACGAGCAGTACTTC. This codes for CASSWMGGWQGSYEQYF.

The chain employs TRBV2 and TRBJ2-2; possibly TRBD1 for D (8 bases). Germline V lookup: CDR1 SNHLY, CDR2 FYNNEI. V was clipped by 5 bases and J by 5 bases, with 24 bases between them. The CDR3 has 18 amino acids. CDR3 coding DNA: TGTGCCAGCAGTCATGGGCGGCGGACAGGGAGGGGGACCGGGGAGCTGTTTTTT. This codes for CASSHGRRTGRGTGELFF.

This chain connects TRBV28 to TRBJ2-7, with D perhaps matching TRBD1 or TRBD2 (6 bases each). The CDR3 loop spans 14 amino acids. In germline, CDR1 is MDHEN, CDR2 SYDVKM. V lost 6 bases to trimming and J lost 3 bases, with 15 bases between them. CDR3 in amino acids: CASRMTGLIYEQYF. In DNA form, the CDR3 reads TGTGCCAGCAGAATGACAGGACTAATCTACGAGCAGTACTTC.

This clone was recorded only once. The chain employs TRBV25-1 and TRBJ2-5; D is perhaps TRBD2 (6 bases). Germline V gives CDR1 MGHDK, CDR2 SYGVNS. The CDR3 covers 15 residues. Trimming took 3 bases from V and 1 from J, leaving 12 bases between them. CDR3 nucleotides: TGTGCCAGCAGTGAGGGAGGCTGGACCCAAGAGACCCAGTACTTC. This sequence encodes CASSEGGWTQETQYF.

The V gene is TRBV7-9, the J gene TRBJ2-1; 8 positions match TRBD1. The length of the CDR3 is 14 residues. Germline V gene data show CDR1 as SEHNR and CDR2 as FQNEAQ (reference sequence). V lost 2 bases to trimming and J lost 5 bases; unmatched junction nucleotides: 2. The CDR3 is CASSLTGGNNEQFF. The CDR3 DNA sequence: TGTGCCAGCAGCTTAACAGGGGGGAACAATGAGCAGTTCTTC.

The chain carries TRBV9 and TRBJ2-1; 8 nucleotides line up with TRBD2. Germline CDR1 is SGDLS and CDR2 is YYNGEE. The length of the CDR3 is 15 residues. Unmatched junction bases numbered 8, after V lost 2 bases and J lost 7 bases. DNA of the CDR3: TGTGCCAGCAGCGTGTCGGGAGGGCAATCGAATGAGCAGTTCTTC. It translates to CASSVSGGQSNEQFF.

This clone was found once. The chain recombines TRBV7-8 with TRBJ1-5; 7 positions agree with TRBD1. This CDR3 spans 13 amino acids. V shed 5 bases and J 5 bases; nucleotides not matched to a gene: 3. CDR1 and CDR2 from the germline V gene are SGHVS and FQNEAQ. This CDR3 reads CASSQQGYQPQHF. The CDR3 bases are TGTGCCAGCAGCCAACAGGGGTATCAGCCCCAGCATTTT.

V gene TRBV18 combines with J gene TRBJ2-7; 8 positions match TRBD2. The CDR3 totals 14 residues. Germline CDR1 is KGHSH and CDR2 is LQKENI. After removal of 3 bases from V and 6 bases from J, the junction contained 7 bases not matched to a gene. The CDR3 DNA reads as TGTGCCAGCTCACCCCCGGGACTAGATCTCGAGCAGTACTTC. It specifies CASSPPGLDLEQYF.

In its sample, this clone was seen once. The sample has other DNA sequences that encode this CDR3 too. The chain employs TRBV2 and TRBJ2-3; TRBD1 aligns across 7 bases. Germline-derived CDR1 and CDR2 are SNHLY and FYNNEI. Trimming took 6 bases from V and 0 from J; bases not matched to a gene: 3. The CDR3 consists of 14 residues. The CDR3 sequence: CASRGDSSTDTQYF. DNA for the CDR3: TGTGCCAGCAGGGGGGACAGCAGCACAGATACGCAGTATTTT.

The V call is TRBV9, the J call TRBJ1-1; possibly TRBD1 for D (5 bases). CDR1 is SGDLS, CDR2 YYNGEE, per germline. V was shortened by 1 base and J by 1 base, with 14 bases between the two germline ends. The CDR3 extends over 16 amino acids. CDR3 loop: CASSVSGTVGNTEAFF. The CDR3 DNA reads TGTGCCAGCAGCGTATCAGGGACCGTGGGGAACACTGAAGCTTTCTTT.

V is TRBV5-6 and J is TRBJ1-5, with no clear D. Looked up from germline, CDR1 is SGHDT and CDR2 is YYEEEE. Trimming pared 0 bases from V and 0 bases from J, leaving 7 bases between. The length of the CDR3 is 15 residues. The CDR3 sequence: CASSLGRYSNQPQHF. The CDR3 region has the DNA TGTGCCAGCAGCTTGGGCCGTTATAGCAATCAGCCCCAGCATTTT.

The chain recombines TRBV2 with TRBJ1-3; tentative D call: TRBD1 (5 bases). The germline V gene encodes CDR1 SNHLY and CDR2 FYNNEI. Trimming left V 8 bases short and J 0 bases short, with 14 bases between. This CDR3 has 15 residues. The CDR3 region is CASGRGPSSGNTIYF. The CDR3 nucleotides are TGTGCCAGCGGCCGGGGCCCGAGCTCTGGAAACACCATATATTTT.

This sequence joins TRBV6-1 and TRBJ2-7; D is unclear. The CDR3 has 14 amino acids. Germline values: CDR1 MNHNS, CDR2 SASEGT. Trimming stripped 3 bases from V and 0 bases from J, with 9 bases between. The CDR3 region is CASSESEFSYEQYF. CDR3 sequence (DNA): TGTGCCAGCAGTGAGTCGGAATTCTCCTACGAGCAGTACTTC.

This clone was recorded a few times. CDR3 in amino acids: CASSWRTDYGYTF. The CDR3 region has the DNA TGTGCCAGCAGCTGGAGGACAGATTATGGCTACACCTTC. The chain employs TRBV7-9 and TRBJ1-2, with D maybe TRBD1 (6 bases). The CDR3 is 13 residues long. Trimming removed 4 bases from V and 5 bases from J, with 11 bases in between. Germline V gene sequence: CDR1 SEHNR, CDR2 FQNEAQ (reference sequence).

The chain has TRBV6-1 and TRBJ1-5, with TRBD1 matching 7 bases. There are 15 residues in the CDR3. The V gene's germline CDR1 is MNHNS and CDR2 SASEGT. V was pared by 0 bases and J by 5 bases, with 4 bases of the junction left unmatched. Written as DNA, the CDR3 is TGTGCCAGCAGTGAAGCAGCAGGGGGATATCAGCCCCAGCATTTT. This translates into CASSEAAGGYQPQHF.

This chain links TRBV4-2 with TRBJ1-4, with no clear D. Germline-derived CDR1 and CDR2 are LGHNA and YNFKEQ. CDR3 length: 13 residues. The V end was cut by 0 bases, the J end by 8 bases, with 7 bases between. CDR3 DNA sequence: TGTGCCAGCAGCCAAGATCGTGGAGAAAAACTGTTTTTT. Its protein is CASSQDRGEKLFF.

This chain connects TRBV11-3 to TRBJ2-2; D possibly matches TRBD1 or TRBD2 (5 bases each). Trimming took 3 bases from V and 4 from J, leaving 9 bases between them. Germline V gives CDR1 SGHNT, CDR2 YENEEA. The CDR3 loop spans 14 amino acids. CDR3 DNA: TGTGCCAGCAGCTTCTCGGGGCGCACCGGGGAGCTGTTTTTT. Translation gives CASSFSGRTGELFF.

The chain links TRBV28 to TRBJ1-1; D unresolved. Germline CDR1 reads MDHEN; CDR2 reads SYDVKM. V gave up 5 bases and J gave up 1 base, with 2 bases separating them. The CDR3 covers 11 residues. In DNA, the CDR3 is TGTGCCAGCAGTACGAACACTGAAGCTTTCTTT. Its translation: CASSTNTEAFF.

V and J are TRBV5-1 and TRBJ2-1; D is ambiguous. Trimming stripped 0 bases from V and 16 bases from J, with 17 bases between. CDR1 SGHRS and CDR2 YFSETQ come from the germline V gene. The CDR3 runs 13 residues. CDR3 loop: CASSLDSSGSPFF. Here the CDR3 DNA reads TGCGCCAGCAGCTTGGACTCCTCAGGATCCCCATTCTTC.

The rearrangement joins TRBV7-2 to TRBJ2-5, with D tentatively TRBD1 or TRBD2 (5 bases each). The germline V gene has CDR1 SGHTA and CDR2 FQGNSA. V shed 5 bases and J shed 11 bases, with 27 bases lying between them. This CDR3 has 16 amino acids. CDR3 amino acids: CASSPSQGVLRDPQYF. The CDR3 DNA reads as TGTGCCAGCAGCCCATCGCAGGGAGTCCTCCGCGACCCACAGTACTTC.

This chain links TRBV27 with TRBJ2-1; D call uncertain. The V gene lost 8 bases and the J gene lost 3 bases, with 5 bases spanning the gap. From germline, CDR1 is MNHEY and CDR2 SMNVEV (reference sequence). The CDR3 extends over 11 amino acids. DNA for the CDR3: TGTGCCAGCGGATACTACAATGAGCAGTTCTTC. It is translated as CASGYYNEQFF.